The TCR beta chain described here comes from a study of blood T cells in healthy people across ages. A sample-barcoded 5' primer and a J-beta primer mix were used in a second PCR of about 7 to 11 cycles. TCRdb independently ran MiXCR on the 5' RACE reads; one entry per CDR3 protein. The table has 1.5 million to 2 million distinct CDR3 sequences, about 30% seen once. The ends lost 2 bases at V and 4 bases at J; junction bases unmatched: 5. In germline, CDR1 is LNHDA, CDR2 SQIVND (reference sequence). The CDR3 extends over 15 amino acids. This clonotype was picked up a small number of times. The chain has TRBV19 and TRBJ2-1; 7 bases match TRBD1. This sequence originates from a woman in her twenties or thirties in good health. The sequencing sample was made of blood. CDR3 nucleotides: TGTGCCAGTAGTATATCGACAGGGCTTTACAATGAGCAGTTCTTC. This translates into CASSISTGLYNEQFF. Based on the CDR3 plus reference TRBV19 and TRBJ2-1, the full variable domain is DGGITQSPKYLFRKEGQNVTLSCEQNLNHDAMYWYRQDPGQGLRLIYYSQIVNDFQKGDIAEGYSVSREKKESFPLTVTSAQKNPTAFYLCASSISTGLYNEQFFGPGTRLTVL.